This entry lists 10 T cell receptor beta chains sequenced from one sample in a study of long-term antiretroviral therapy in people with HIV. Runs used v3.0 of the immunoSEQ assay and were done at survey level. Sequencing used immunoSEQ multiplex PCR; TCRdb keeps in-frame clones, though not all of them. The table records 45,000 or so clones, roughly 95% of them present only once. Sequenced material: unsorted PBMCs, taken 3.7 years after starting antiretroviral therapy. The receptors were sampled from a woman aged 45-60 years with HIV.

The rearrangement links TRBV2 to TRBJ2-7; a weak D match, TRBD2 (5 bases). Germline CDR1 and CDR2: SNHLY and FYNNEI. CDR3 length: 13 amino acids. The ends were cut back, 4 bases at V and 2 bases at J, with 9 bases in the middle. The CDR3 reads CASSASPTYEQYF. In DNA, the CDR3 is TGTGCCAGCAGTGCTAGCCCTACCTACGAGCAGTACTTC.

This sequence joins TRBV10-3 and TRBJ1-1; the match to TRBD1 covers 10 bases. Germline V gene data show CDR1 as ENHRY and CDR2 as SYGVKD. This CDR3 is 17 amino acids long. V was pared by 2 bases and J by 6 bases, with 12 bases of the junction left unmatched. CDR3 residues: CAISEGMPGQGFSEAFF. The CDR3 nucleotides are TGTGCCATCAGTGAGGGGATGCCGGGACAGGGGTTTTCTGAAGCTTTCTTT.

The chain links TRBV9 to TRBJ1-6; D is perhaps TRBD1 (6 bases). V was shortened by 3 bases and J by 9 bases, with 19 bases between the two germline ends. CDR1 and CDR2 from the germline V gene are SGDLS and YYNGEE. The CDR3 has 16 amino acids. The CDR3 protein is CASSARGGQDSSPLHF. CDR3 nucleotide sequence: TGTGCCAGCAGCGCCCGGGGGGGGCAAGATAGTTCACCCCTCCACTTT.

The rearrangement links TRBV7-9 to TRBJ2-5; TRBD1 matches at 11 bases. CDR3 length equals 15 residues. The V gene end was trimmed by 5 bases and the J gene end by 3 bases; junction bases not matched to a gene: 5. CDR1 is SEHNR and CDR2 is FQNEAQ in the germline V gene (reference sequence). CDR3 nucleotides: TGTGCCAGCAGCATCCTGGGACAGGGGGAAGAGACCCAGTACTTC. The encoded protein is CASSILGQGEETQYF.

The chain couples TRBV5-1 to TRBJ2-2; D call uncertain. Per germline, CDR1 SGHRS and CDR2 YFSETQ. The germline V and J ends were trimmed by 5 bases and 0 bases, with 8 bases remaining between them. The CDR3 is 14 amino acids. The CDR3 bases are TGCGCCAGCAGTGAGGAAGCGAACACCGGGGAGCTGTTTTTT. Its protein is CASSEEANTGELFF.

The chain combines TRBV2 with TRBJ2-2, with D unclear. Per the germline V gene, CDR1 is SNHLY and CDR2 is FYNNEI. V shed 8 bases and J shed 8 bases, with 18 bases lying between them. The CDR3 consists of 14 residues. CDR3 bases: TGTGCCAGCCTCCCCAGCGCTCCTCAAGGGGAGCTGTTTTTT. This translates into CASLPSAPQGELFF.

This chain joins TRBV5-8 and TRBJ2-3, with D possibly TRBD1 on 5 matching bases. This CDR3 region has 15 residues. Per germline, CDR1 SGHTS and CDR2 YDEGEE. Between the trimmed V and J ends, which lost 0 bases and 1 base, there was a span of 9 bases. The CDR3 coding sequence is TGTGCCAGCAGCTTGGTAAGGGGCGGCACAGATACGCAGTATTTT. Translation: CASSLVRGGTDTQYF.

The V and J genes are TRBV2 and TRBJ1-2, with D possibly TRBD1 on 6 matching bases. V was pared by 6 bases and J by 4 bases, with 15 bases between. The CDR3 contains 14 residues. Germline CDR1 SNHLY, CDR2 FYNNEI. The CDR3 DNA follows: TGTGCCAGCAGATCCATACAGGGCCTCTATGGCTACACCTTC. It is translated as CASRSIQGLYGYTF.

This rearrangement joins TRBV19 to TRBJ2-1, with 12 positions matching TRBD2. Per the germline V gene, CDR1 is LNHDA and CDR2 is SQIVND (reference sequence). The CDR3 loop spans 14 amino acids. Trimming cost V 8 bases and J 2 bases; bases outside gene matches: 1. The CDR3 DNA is TGTGCCAGTTCTAGCGGGGGGGCCTACAATGAGCAGTTCTTC. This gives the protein CASSSGGAYNEQFF.

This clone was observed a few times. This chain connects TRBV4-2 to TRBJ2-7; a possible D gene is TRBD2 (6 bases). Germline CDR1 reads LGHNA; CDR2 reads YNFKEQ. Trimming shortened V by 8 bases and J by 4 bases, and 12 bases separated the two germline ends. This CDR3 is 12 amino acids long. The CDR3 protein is CASRDLRYEQYF. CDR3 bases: TGTGCCAGCCGGGACTTGAGGTACGAGCAGTACTTC.